This T cell receptor (beta chain) was documented in a study of blood T cells in healthy people across ages. Regarding the study as a whole: TCR beta diversity tracked closely with naive T cell percentage. A conclusive naive versus antigen-experienced comparison was prevented by the unsorted PBMCs.

Remarks on this clonotype: Its antigen is unidentified.

Together with a sample-barcoded 5' primer, a J-beta primer mix was included in a second PCR lasting roughly 6 to 12 cycles. TCRdb reanalysed the 5' RACE reads using MiXCR and keeps one entry per CDR3 protein. The repertoire holds 1.5 million to 2 million distinct CDR3 sequences, about 39% seen once, with under 30% in the top ten. The V gene's germline CDR1 is MNHEY and CDR2 SMNVEV (reference sequence). The CDR3 loop spans 14 amino acids. The clonotype originates from a human donor in good health. The chain uses TRBV27 and TRBJ2-5; maybe TRBD1 (6 bases). Gene TRBJ2-7 matches the end of the DNA better, so the J call may be wrong. The sample consisted of blood. The CDR3 coding sequence is TGTGCCAGCAGTTTGAGGCAGGGGAGAGCCGAGCAGTACTTC. As protein: CASSLRQGRAEQYF.